Sequencing of this TCR beta chain was carried out in a study of cytomegalovirus exposure and HLA in healthy donors. The overall study: The roughly 130 validation repertoires used the same platform as the roughly 610 first-cohort repertoires, a later analysis reported. The study, taken as a whole, reports: Later, an analysis found that TCR clusters from the first cohort tended to co-occur in the roughly 110 validation repertoires. Reports described diagnosis of cytomegalovirus status by the classifier as highly specific and sensitive.

This table comes from immunoSEQ multiplex PCR, and its TCRdb copy is limited to in-frame clones, with some not included. The sample holds 200,000 to 300,000 clones; approximately 84% are singletons and the top ten take 12%. In regard to this clone: Its cognate antigen is unknown.

After removal of 3 bases from V and 4 bases from J, the junction contained 4 bases not matched to a gene. CDR1 and CDR2 from the germline V gene are SSHAT and FNYEAQ (reference sequence). CDR3 size: 16 residues. Sequencing input: PBMCs. The V call is TRBV7-7, the J call TRBJ2-2, with 11 bases lining up with TRBD2. This TCR came from a man aged 18 to 29 in good health and CMV-seropositive. CDR3 coding DNA: TGTGCCAGCAGCTTCGGACTAGCGGGTGCCACCGGGGAGCTGTTTTTT. Residues: CASSFGLAGATGELFF.